A selection of T cell receptor beta chains follows, all from one sample in a study of monozygotic twins with inflammatory bowel disease. TCRdb reprocessed the 5' RACE reads, with one entry per CDR3 protein and no DNA. This sample's table has hundreds of thousands of distinct CDR3 sequences. Sequences were obtained from blood. These TCRs come from a human donor with ulcerative colitis or Crohn's disease, or a healthy co-twin of an affected twin (not recorded which). Each CDR3 is given with its conserved first and last residue.

CDR3	V	J
CASSSWGTGQTGELFF	TRBV11-2	TRBJ2-2
CASSLEFQVDTIYF	TRBV7-9	TRBJ1-3
CASSPGSNTEAFF	TRBV18	TRBJ1-1
CASSPSRDTEAFF	TRBV18	TRBJ1-1
CSAPTSGGALSSYNEQFF	TRBV29-1	TRBJ2-1
CSAYRATDTQYF	TRBV20-1	TRBJ2-3
CASSYSIREWYEQFF	TRBV6-5	TRBJ2-1
CASRWTGGQPQHF	TRBV28	TRBJ1-5
CASSLTTSTDTQYF	TRBV27	TRBJ2-3
CATSEYRGKNTEAFF	TRBV24-1	TRBJ1-1
CSASGTSGGPRYEQYF	TRBV20-1	TRBJ2-7
CASSSRALLGGEEKLFF	TRBV7-8	TRBJ1-4
CASRALGTSVDEQFF	TRBV5-1	TRBJ2-1
CASSTGLAVAYEQYF	TRBV28	TRBJ2-7
CASSASGLAGSVLAKNIQYF	TRBV11-2	TRBJ2-4
CAISDGVKRGTKTNYGYTF	TRBV10-3	TRBJ1-2
CASREGLSYEQYF	TRBV28	TRBJ2-7
CASSNPGVTGELFF	TRBV5-1	TRBJ2-2
CATSSYNEQFF	TRBV28	TRBJ2-1
CASSLSGGQGSPYEQYF	TRBV27	TRBJ2-7
CASSLGHQWDTDTQYF	TRBV7-3	TRBJ2-3
CSARVGGGTEAFF	TRBV20-1	TRBJ1-1
CAWEKGNEQFF	TRBV30	TRBJ2-1
CASVDRVSNQPQHF	TRBV6-6	TRBJ1-5
CAISQGNQPQHF	TRBV10-3	TRBJ1-5
CASNKGGATLTEAFF	TRBV6-1	TRBJ1-1